This T cell receptor beta chain was found in a study of response to subunit inactivated influenza vaccine (dated by TCRdb to between 2017 and 2018). Regarding the study in general: The study used deep quantitative T cell receptor repertoire profiling to track responses to a trivalent subunit inactivated influenza vaccine. What the authors observed across the whole study: The authors suggested that each seasonal influenza vaccination may recruit only a limited number of new T cells.

V lost 0 bases and J lost 2 bases; the stretch between them is 12 bases long. Measured from the cysteine to the phenylalanine, the CDR3 is 15 residues long. Only CDR3 DNA remains: 45 bases, in frame from the first base. Reading the germline V gene gives CDR1 SGHRS and CDR2 YFSETQ. To note about this clonotype: Its antigen is currently not known. Base-call qualities are not available, and no considerably larger clone is one nucleotide away.

The library was prepared using RT-PCR. Instrument used: Illumina HiSeq 2500. TCRdb reran the public reads through fastp at Q25 and MiXCR, keeping productive beta chains. Each entry is one CDR3 protein sequence, shown with its most common DNA and genes. This sample holds hundreds of thousands of distinct CDR3 sequences; approximately 10% were observed only once. The ten largest clonotypes hold roughly a tenth of the sample. The chain uses TRBV5-1 and TRBJ2-7, and perhaps TRBD1 as D gene, on 6 matching bases. Sequenced here: PBMCs from blood, sampled on the day of vaccination. This TCR was recovered from a man aged 50-59 years who received an inactivated influenza vaccine. Donor details come from another sample of the same person, matched by shared clones. The nucleotide sequence reads as follows: TGCGCCAGCAGCTTGGGTCTAGGGGACACCTACGAGCAGTACTTC. Its protein reads: CASSLGLGDTYEQYF.